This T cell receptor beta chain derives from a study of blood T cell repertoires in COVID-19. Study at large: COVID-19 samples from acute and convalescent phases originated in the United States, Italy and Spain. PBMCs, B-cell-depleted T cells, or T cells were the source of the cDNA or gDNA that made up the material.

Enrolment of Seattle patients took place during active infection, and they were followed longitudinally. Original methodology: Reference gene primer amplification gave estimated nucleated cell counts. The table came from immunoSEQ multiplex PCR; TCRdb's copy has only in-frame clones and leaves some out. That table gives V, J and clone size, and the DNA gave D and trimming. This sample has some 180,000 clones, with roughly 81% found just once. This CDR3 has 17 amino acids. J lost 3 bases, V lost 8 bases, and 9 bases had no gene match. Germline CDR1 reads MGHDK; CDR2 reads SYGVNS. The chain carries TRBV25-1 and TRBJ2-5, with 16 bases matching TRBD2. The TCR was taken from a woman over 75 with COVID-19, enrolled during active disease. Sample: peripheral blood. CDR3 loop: CASDGTSGRVYKETQYF. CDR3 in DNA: TGTGCCAGCGACGGGACTAGCGGGAGGGTTTACAAAGAGACCCAGTACTTC.